This T cell receptor beta chain was documented in a study of blood T cells in healthy people across ages. CDR3 length: 15 residues. J lost 6 bases, V lost 4 bases, and 8 bases had no gene match. Germline V gives CDR1 SGHVS, CDR2 FNYEAQ. This clonotype was seen a few times. What it binds is not known. It was with a sample-barcoded 5' primer and a J-beta primer mix that a second PCR of roughly 7 to 12 cycles was run. Each cDNA molecule was tagged by a template-switch adaptor that had 12 random nucleotides. MiXCR was run by TCRdb on the 5' RACE reads, yielding one entry per CDR3 protein. The table includes about 540,000 distinct CDR3 sequences, approximately 25% detected once. Findings and caveats of the study: Age brought a roughly linear fall in TCR beta diversity measured per million T cells. Diversity figures based on one million T cells were deemed too low.

In addition, the sample was reused for a study of T cells of mothers and their children. From that paper: Thymic selection molds TCR recombination output in much the same way for related pairs as for unrelated pairs.

The chain employs TRBV7-6 and TRBJ2-1, with TRBD1 matching 8 bases. The receptor was derived from a boy younger than 18 in good health. The specimen was blood. The CDR3 loop is CASSSVPTGGNEQFF. DNA for the CDR3: TGTGCCAGCAGCTCCGTCCCCACAGGGGGCAATGAGCAGTTCTTC.